The clone carrying this T cell receptor beta chain occurred a few times. Antigen specificity is unknown. This sequence is one base from a far larger clone and is likely a read error. This sample also contains other DNA sequences that code for the same CDR3. Assay used: immunoSEQ multiplex PCR; TCRdb lists only in-frame clones, some missing. The sample holds hundreds of thousands of clones, approximately 77% seen once. These data come from a study of shared clonotypes between healthy human individuals. About the research overall: Samples came from two female and three male donors aged 18 to 49. Study conclusions and caveats: Blood was the sole source, and tissue repertoires probably differ.

The donors, all of them Caucasian adults, lived in Nashville, Tennessee. This TCR derives from a woman in her thirties or forties in good health. Some clones in this sample may be carry-over from other donors' samples. The sample taken for sequencing was PBMCs.

As DNA, the CDR3 is TGTGCCTGGAGCGTAGGGACAGAAGCAGATACGCAGTATTTT. Protein sequence: CAWSVGTEADTQYF. This rearrangement joins TRBV30 to TRBJ2-3, with TRBD1 matching over 7 bases. Germline-derived CDR1 and CDR2 are GTSNPN and SVGIG (reference sequence). Trimming cost V 3 bases and J 4 bases; bases outside gene matches: 7. The CDR3 extends over 14 amino acids.